Below, 15 T cell receptor beta chains from the same sample are listed, as sequenced in a study of regulatory T cells in long-lasting Graves disease. With iRepertoire HTBI primers and Arm-PCR of CDR3 regions, TCR beta libraries were built. TCRdb used MiXCR to reprocess the multiplex PCR reads, holding one entry per CDR3 protein. The table shows roughly 420,000 distinct CDR3 sequences, with around 15% occurring only once. As for time point: newly diagnosed GD, antithyroid drugs for less than 3 months. The TCR library was made from RNA extracted from PBMCs. The same sample was also studied in work on T cells in Graves' hyperthyroidism and ophthalmopathy.

The sample in question was peripheral blood mononuclear cells (PBMCs), obtained at new diagnosis, from a patient treated with antithyroid drugs. These receptors were obtained from a woman in her thirties with Graves disease.

This clonotype occurred a few times. This chain links TRBV28 with TRBJ1-2; TRBD1 agrees at 10 bases. Germline assignment: CDR1 MDHEN and CDR2 SYDVKM. The V and J ends lost 7 bases and 4 bases, in that order; junction bases with no gene match: 6. This CDR3 has 14 residues. In nucleotides, the CDR3 is TGTGCCAGCATAGACAGGGGGCGCGGCTATGGCTACACCTTC. The encoded protein is CASIDRGRGYGYTF.

V usage is TRBV7-2 and J usage is TRBJ2-1; D is unresolved. Trimming cost V 0 bases and J 8 bases, with 11 bases left between them. The CDR3 sequence is 14 residues long. CDR1 and CDR2 from the germline V gene are SGHTA and FQGNSA. The CDR3 is CASSLASRWDEQFF. CDR3 in DNA: TGTGCCAGCAGCTTAGCCTCCCGTTGGGATGAGCAGTTCTTC.

This clonotype was seen at least ten times. The chain links TRBV6-1 to TRBJ1-1; possibly TRBD1 for D (6 bases). The V gene's germline CDR1 is MNHNS and CDR2 SASEGT. The CDR3 consists of 14 residues. V lost 2 bases and J 5 bases, leaving 12 bases between the germline ends. The CDR3 protein is CASSETGTRTEAFF. In DNA, the CDR3 is TGTGCCAGCAGTGAAACAGGGACGAGGACTGAAGCTTTCTTT.

This clonotype was counted ten times or more. This chain connects TRBV15 to TRBJ1-1; 8 positions agree with TRBD1. V dropped 2 bases and J dropped 5; count of bases not matched to a gene: 7. Germline lookup yields CDR1 LNHNV and CDR2 YYDKDF (reference sequence). This CDR3 comprises 15 residues. CDR3 sequence reads: CATSRLQGARTEAFF. In DNA form, the CDR3 reads TGTGCCACCAGCAGACTTCAGGGGGCGCGGACTGAAGCTTTCTTT.

The chain recombines TRBV6-1 with TRBJ1-6, with D hard to call. V was trimmed by 0 bases and J by 4 bases, leaving 4 bases between them. CDR1 and CDR2 (germline): MNHNS, SASEGT. The CDR3 is 14 amino acids. In DNA form, the CDR3 reads TGTGCCAGCAGTGAAGCCCGTTATAATTCACCCCTCCACTTT. This codes for CASSEARYNSPLHF.

This clonotype was seen ten or more times. The chain joins TRBV2 to TRBJ2-1, with 9 nucleotides matching TRBD1. CDR3 size: 14 residues. CDR1 is SNHLY, CDR2 FYNNEI, per germline. V lost 6 bases, J lost 5 bases, and 5 bases stayed unmatched. The chain's CDR3 is CASRVDRGNNEQFF. The CDR3 DNA follows: TGTGCCAGCAGGGTGGACAGGGGCAACAATGAGCAGTTCTTC.

The sample holds many counts of this clonotype. V is TRBV9 and J is TRBJ2-5; D is unresolved. The CDR3 is 13 amino acids. CDR1 SGDLS and CDR2 YYNGEE come from the germline V gene. Trimming pared 1 base from V and 3 bases from J, leaving 7 bases between. In DNA, the CDR3 is TGTGCCAGCAGCGTAAACTCGAAAGAGACCCAGTACTTC. Amino acid sequence: CASSVNSKETQYF.

The V and J genes are TRBV15 and TRBJ2-1; possibly TRBD2 for D (5 bases). The V and J ends lost 1 base and 3 bases respectively, with 13 bases between them. The CDR3 is made up of 16 amino acids. Germline CDR1 is LNHNV and CDR2 is YYDKDF (reference sequence). CDR3 DNA sequence: TGTGCCACCAGCAGAGTTGAGGGCCCCATCTACAATGAGCAGTTCTTC. This translates into CATSRVEGPIYNEQFF.

This clonotype was picked up a small number of times. The V gene is TRBV10-3, the J gene TRBJ1-5, with D hard to call. The germline V gene has CDR1 ENHRY and CDR2 SYGVKD. The CDR3 contains 13 residues. V lost 5 bases to trimming and J lost 2 bases, with 7 bases between them. The CDR3 DNA is TGTGCCATCAGTAACGGGGGCAATCAGCCCCAGCATTTT. Its translation is CAISNGGNQPQHF.

This clonotype showed up many times. The V call is TRBV5-5, the J call TRBJ2-3; D remains unclear. Looked up from germline, CDR1 is SGHKS and CDR2 is YYEKEE (reference sequence). The CDR3 has 16 amino acids. Trimming left V 1 base short and J 0 bases short, with 12 bases between. The CDR3 bases are TGTGCCAGCAGCTTGAGGGTGCAAACTAGCACAGATACGCAGTATTTT. The encoded protein is CASSLRVQTSTDTQYF.

The chain is built from TRBV6-5 and TRBJ2-1; 7 nucleotides line up with TRBD2. V was pared by 0 bases and J by 10 bases, with 6 bases of the junction left unmatched. The germline V gene has CDR1 MNHEY and CDR2 SVGAGI. This CDR3 has 14 amino acids. The chain's CDR3 is CASSYSSGRQEQFF. CDR3 sequence (DNA): TGTGCCAGCAGTTACTCATCCGGGAGGCAAGAGCAGTTCTTC.

This clonotype came up many times. The chain links TRBV20-1 to TRBJ1-5; D gene ambiguous. The CDR3 is 13 amino acids. Trimming shortened V by 3 bases and J by 5 bases, and 11 bases separated the two germline ends. Germline assignment: CDR1 DFQATT and CDR2 SNEGSKA (reference sequence). The CDR3 DNA reads as TGCAGTGCTAGGGGGATGAACGATCAGCCCCAGCATTTT. It translates to CSARGMNDQPQHF.

This chain joins TRBV7-2 and TRBJ2-7, with 9 bases fitting TRBD2. This CDR3 contains 15 residues. Trimming took 5 bases from V and 5 from J; bases not matched to a gene: 10. Germline V gives CDR1 SGHTA, CDR2 FQGNSA. CDR3 in amino acids: CASSLRGVAGDEQYF. Written as DNA, the CDR3 is TGTGCCAGCAGCCTAAGGGGGGTAGCGGGAGACGAGCAGTACTTC. The variable domain in full, completed from reference TRBV7-2 and TRBJ2-7, reads GAGVSQSPSNKVTEKGKDVELRCDPISGHTALYWYRQSLGQGLEFLIYFQGNSAPDKSGLPSDRFSAERTGGSVSTLTIQRTQQEDSAVYLCASSLRGVAGDEQYFGPGTRLTVT.

This clonotype was counted many times. The chain joins TRBV11-2 to TRBJ2-7; TRBD1 matches at 7 bases. Per germline, CDR1 SGHAT and CDR2 FQNNGV. V lost 5 bases to trimming and J lost 2 bases; unmatched junction nucleotides: 9. The CDR3 has 15 residues. For the CDR3, the DNA is TGTGCCAGCAGCCCCCTGGACAGGCCGACCTACGAGCAGTACTTC. It encodes CASSPLDRPTYEQYF.

This clonotype showed up just a few times. The CDR3 bases are TGTGCCAGCTCACCACCCAGCGCCCAAGAGACCCAGTACTTC. It encodes CASSPPSAQETQYF. The chain uses TRBV18 and TRBJ2-5, with D unresolved. Trimming removed 0 bases at V and 1 base at J, with 6 bases between. The CDR3 runs to 14 residues. Germline V gene data show CDR1 as KGHSH and CDR2 as LQKENI. The full variable domain, completed using reference TRBV18 and TRBJ2-5, is NAGVMQNPRHLVRRRGQEARLRCSPMKGHSHVYWYRQLPEEGLKFMVYLQKENIIDESGMPKERFSAEFPKEGPSILRIQQVVRGDSAAYFCASSPPSAQETQYFGPGTRLLVL.